The source of this T cell receptor beta chain is a study of OX40 agonist ivuxolimab in advanced cancers. Points from the study as a whole: Individuals who were partial responders at 0.1-3.0 mg/kg had clonal expansion that ranked among the lowest.

Worth noting for this clone: Its specificity is unknown.

TCRdb keeps only in-frame clones here, not all; method: immunoSEQ multiplex PCR. This sample has roughly 67,000 clones; 88% occur once, and the top ten carry around 0.29%. Germline-derived CDR1 and CDR2 are MNHNY and SVGAGI (reference sequence). V was clipped by 6 bases and J by 3 bases, with 14 bases between them. The CDR3 loop spans 14 amino acids. The rearrangement links TRBV6-6 to TRBJ1-2, with a weak D call TRBD1 (5 bases). This material consisted of CD4+ or CD8+ T cells sorted from blood, taken in a trial of the OX40 agonist ivuxolimab. The sequence derives from an adult with an advanced solid tumor such as melanoma, head and neck, liver or kidney cancer. CDR3 DNA: TGTGCCAGCAGCCTTCGTCGGGGCGACTATGGCTACACCTTC. Translating gives CASSLRRGDYGYTF.